A single sample gave rise to the 21 T cell receptor beta chains below, sequenced in a study of blood T cells in healthy people across ages. Together with a sample-barcoded 5' primer, a J-beta primer mix was included in a second PCR lasting about 6 to 12 cycles. TCRdb re-derived calls from the 5' RACE reads in MiXCR, one entry per CDR3 protein. The top ten hold around 2.1% of the sample, which has about 2 million distinct CDR3 sequences, roughly 49% seen once. The sequencing input was blood. The source of these receptors is a woman aged 40 to 55 in good health.

This clonotype was picked up one time. The rearrangement links TRBV6-6 to TRBJ1-6, with D hard to call. Germline loops: CDR1 MNHNY, CDR2 SVGAGI (reference sequence). CDR3 length: 15 amino acids. Trimming took off 7 bases at V and 9 bases at J, with 19 bases between the two ends. The CDR3 spells CASIGQIGGSSPLHF. In nucleotides, the CDR3 is TGTGCCAGCATCGGCCAAATTGGAGGGAGTTCACCCCTCCACTTT.

Here the CDR3 reads CASSFRGGHGDEQFF. The CDR3 region has the DNA TGTGCCAGCAGTTTTCGGGGGGGGCATGGAGATGAGCAGTTCTTC. V is TRBV12-3 or TRBV12-4 and J is TRBJ2-1, with 8 bases identical to TRBD2. V dropped 3 bases and J dropped 8; count of bases not matched to a gene: 9. The CDR3 extends over 15 amino acids.

V usage is TRBV28 and J usage is TRBJ2-7, with no clear D. V was cut by 8 bases and J by 9 bases, with 17 bases left in between. There are 12 residues in the CDR3. Germline CDR1 MDHEN, CDR2 SYDVKM. CDR3 region: CASGGPNEGQYF. DNA for the CDR3: TGTGCCAGCGGTGGACCCAACGAAGGGCAGTACTTC.

The V call is TRBV27, the J call TRBJ2-1, with 7 positions matching TRBD1. This CDR3 contains 13 residues. J lost 0 bases, V lost 11 bases, and 4 bases had no gene match. CDR1 and CDR2 (germline): MNHEY, SMNVEV (reference sequence). CDR3 in DNA: TGTGCCGCCGGGGACAGCTCCTACAATGAGCAGTTCTTC. Protein sequence: CAAGDSSYNEQFF.

This clonotype was seen a handful of times. The genes are TRBV3-1 and TRBJ2-7, with a tentative D call TRBD1 (6 bases). The J call could be wrong; TRBJ2-5 is a better fit for the DNA end. The V gene's germline CDR1 is LGHDT and CDR2 YNNKEL (reference sequence). There are 15 residues in the CDR3. The CDR3 nucleotides read TGTGCCAGCAGCCTCCTAGGGGCAGGGGAAGAGACCCAGTACTTC. It yields the protein CASSLLGAGEETQYF.

This chain joins TRBV12-3 or TRBV12-4 and TRBJ2-3; TRBD2 is a possible D gene (7 bases). The CDR3 has 15 amino acids. The germline V and J ends were trimmed by 7 bases and 3 bases, with 17 bases remaining between them. Here the CDR3 DNA reads TGTGCCAGCACTAGGGGGGGTCTAGCGACAGATACGCAGTATTTT. Amino acid sequence: CASTRGGLATDTQYF.

V and J are TRBV4-1 and TRBJ2-7; D is unresolved. The assigned J gene may be wrong: the sequence end matches TRBJ2-5 better. The CDR3 is 15 residues long. Per the germline V gene, CDR1 is MGHRA and CDR2 is YSYEKL. The CDR3 here is CASSQLHQPGETQYF. CDR3 in DNA: TGCGCCAGCAGCCAGCTACACCAACCTGGAGAGACCCAGTACTTC.

This clonotype was seen only a few times. This rearrangement joins TRBV15 to TRBJ2-7, with D maybe TRBD2 (7 bases). The germline V gene encodes CDR1 LNHNV and CDR2 YYDKDF (reference sequence). Trimming cost V 0 bases and J 2 bases, with 17 bases left between them. The CDR3 is 17 amino acids. This CDR3 is CATSRDGIRGATYEQYF. CDR3 sequence (DNA): TGTGCCACCAGCAGAGATGGGATACGGGGGGCCACCTACGAGCAGTACTTC.

The rearrangement uses TRBV11-1 and TRBJ2-1; D gene ambiguous. This CDR3 is 14 amino acids long. Between the trimmed V and J ends, which lost 8 bases and 0 bases, there was a span of 11 bases. Germline V gives CDR1 SGHAT, CDR2 FQDESV (reference sequence). DNA for the CDR3: TGTGCCAGCGGTAGGGCAGACTCCTACAATGAGCAGTTCTTC. Protein sequence: CASGRADSYNEQFF.

The V gene is TRBV10-3, the J gene TRBJ1-2; D unclear. The CDR3 is 16 residues long. Trimming removed 2 bases at V and 3 bases at J, with 16 bases between. Germline loops: CDR1 ENHRY, CDR2 SYGVKD. The CDR3 protein is CAISEGISPGHYGYTF. The CDR3 DNA sequence: TGTGCCATCAGTGAGGGGATAAGCCCGGGCCACTATGGCTACACCTTC.

This chain connects TRBV15 to TRBJ2-1; D call uncertain. The CDR3 extends over 11 amino acids. The V gene's germline CDR1 is LNHNV and CDR2 YYDKDF (reference sequence). The V and J ends lost 8 bases and 3 bases respectively, with 5 bases between them. The CDR3 DNA follows: TGTGCCACCGCGTTCTACAATGAGCAGTTCTTC. Translated: CATAFYNEQFF.

This clonotype has a count of ten or more. This chain connects TRBV29-1 to TRBJ2-7; D remains ambiguous. The germline CDR1 and CDR2 sequences are SQVTM and ANQGSEA. The CDR3 totals 15 residues. Trimming pared 3 bases from V and 3 bases from J, leaving 18 bases between. CDR3 sequence reads: CSVDGSERSGYEQYF. Written as DNA, the CDR3 is TGCAGCGTTGATGGTAGTGAAAGATCGGGCTACGAGCAGTACTTC.

This clonotype was seen at least ten times. The rearrangement joins TRBV20-1 to TRBJ2-5; tentative D call: TRBD2 (6 bases). Germline CDR1 is DFQATT and CDR2 is SNEGSKA (reference sequence). V lost 6 bases and J 3 bases, leaving 14 bases between the germline ends. This CDR3 is built from 13 residues. The CDR3 is CSAPRGGKETQYF. The CDR3 DNA reads as TGCAGTGCCCCCAGAGGCGGGAAAGAGACCCAGTACTTC.

The genes are TRBV6-5 and TRBJ2-3, with TRBD2 as a possible D gene (6 bases). Germline V gene sequence: CDR1 MNHEY, CDR2 SVGAGI. Trimming shortened V by 6 bases and J by 8 bases, and 18 bases separated the two germline ends. The CDR3 extends over 14 amino acids. The CDR3 DNA sequence: TGTGCCAGCAGCGCATGGGAGGCAGATCGTACGCAGTATTTT. Amino acid sequence: CASSAWEADRTQYF.

CDR3 DNA sequence: TGCGCCAGCAGCCAAGGGACCCTTAGGGACACTGAAGCTTTCTTT. It yields the protein CASSQGTLRDTEAFF. The chain links TRBV4-3 to TRBJ1-1; D is uncertain. Trimming pared 1 base from V and 3 bases from J, leaving 12 bases between. This CDR3 is built from 15 residues. Germline loops: CDR1 LGHNA, CDR2 YSLEER.

This clonotype was observed once. The CDR3 spells CASSRGGDIYNEQFF. DNA for the CDR3: TGTGCCAGCAGCCGGGGGGGCGATATCTACAATGAGCAGTTCTTC. The rearrangement links TRBV11-1 to TRBJ2-1, with TRBD2 matching 8 bases. From germline, CDR1 is SGHAT and CDR2 FQDESV (reference sequence). The CDR3 loop spans 15 amino acids. Germline trimming cut 5 bases from V and 3 bases from J; bases unmatched to any gene: 6.

The J gene is TRBJ2-5, the V gene TRBV20-1, with D possibly matching TRBD1 (5 bases). The CDR3 runs 13 residues. The V gene's germline CDR1 is DFQATT and CDR2 SNEGSKA (reference sequence). The V and J ends lost 4 bases and 2 bases respectively, with 11 bases between them. The CDR3 nucleotides are TGCAGTGCTACGAACAGGCTACAAGAGACCCAGTACTTC. Residues: CSATNRLQETQYF.

The V and J genes are TRBV7-8 and TRBJ1-5; perhaps TRBD1 as D (6 bases). The CDR3 totals 17 residues. Per germline, CDR1 SGHVS and CDR2 FQNEAQ. The V end was cut by 0 bases, the J end by 4 bases, with 16 bases between. The CDR3 loop is CASSLAGTIWGNQPQHF. The CDR3 DNA reads TGTGCCAGCAGCTTAGCGGGGACAATCTGGGGTAATCAGCCCCAGCATTTT.

This chain connects TRBV13 to TRBJ2-5, with D possibly called TRBD1 or TRBD2 (6 bases each). TRBJ2-7 matches the DNA end more closely, so the J call is doubtful. There are 15 residues in the CDR3. Germline V CDR1 and CDR2: PRHDT, FYEKMQ (reference sequence). CDR3 DNA: TGTGCCAGCAGCTTAGAAGGGGGGTACCCTAGCGAGCAGTACTTC. Amino acid sequence: CASSLEGGYPSEQYF.

The rearrangement links TRBV5-1 to TRBJ2-3; 12 nucleotides match TRBD1. Germline values: CDR1 SGHRS, CDR2 YFSETQ. V gave up 3 bases and J gave up 3 bases; unmatched junction bases: 8. This CDR3 is 17 amino acids long. The CDR3 coding sequence is TGCGCCAGCAGCTGGCCGGGACAGGGGGCGATGACAGATACGCAGTATTTT. Amino acids: CASSWPGQGAMTDTQYF. Full variable domain (outside the CDR3, taken from reference TRBV5-1 and TRBJ2-3): KAGVTQTPRYLIKTRGQQVTLSCSPISGHRSVSWYQQTPGQGLQFLFEYFSETQRNKGNFPGRFSGRQFSNSRSEMNVSTLELGDSALYLCASSWPGQGAMTDTQYFGPGTRLTVL.

The chain joins TRBV20-1 to TRBJ2-3; possible D gene TRBD2, 6 bases. Germline V gene lookup returns CDR1 DFQATT and CDR2 SNEGSKA (reference sequence). V was clipped by 1 base and J by 10 bases, with 21 bases between them. The CDR3 has 15 amino acids. CDR3 DNA: TGCAGTGCTAGAGTCCCAACGTCCCCTTCGGGGGCGCAGTATTTT. The encoded protein is CSARVPTSPSGAQYF.